The 28 T cell receptor beta chains in this list originate from one sample, sequenced in a study of blood T cell repertoires in COVID-19. Profiling relied on immunoSEQ multiplex PCR, and the TCRdb table lists in-frame clones only, not all of them. This sample has about 410,000 clones, with more than 80% found just once. Input material: peripheral blood. The receptor set was obtained from a woman aged 30 to 39 with active or convalescent COVID-19.

This chain links TRBV2 with TRBJ2-3, with a weak D call TRBD2 (6 bases). This CDR3 contains 16 residues. Germline V gene data show CDR1 as SNHLY and CDR2 as FYNNEI. V was pared by 4 bases and J by 0 bases, with 14 bases between. CDR3 coding DNA: TGTGCCAGCAGTGGGGTACTAGCACCTAGCACAGATACGCAGTATTTT. The encoded protein is CASSGVLAPSTDTQYF.

The chain links TRBV5-5 to TRBJ2-1, with TRBD1 as a possible D gene (5 bases). This CDR3 has 17 amino acids. The ends were cut back, 0 bases at V and 2 bases at J, with 15 bases in the middle. Germline CDR1 SGHKS, CDR2 YYEKEE (reference sequence). DNA for the CDR3: TGTGCCAGCAGCTTGGATGACGCCAGGGCCCCCTACAATGAGCAGTTCTTC. This encodes CASSLDDARAPYNEQFF.

This clone was seen only a few times. This chain joins TRBV18 and TRBJ1-4; possible D gene TRBD1, 6 bases. With 5 bases removed from V and 0 bases from J, the gap between germline ends came to 13 bases. CDR3 length equals 16 residues. Germline lookup yields CDR1 KGHSH and CDR2 LQKENI. CDR3 region: CASSSRTVATNEKLFF. The DNA for the CDR3 is TGTGCCAGCTCATCTCGGACAGTTGCAACTAATGAAAAACTGTTTTTT.

V usage is TRBV20-1 and J usage is TRBJ1-5, with 7 bases lining up with TRBD1. Trimming cost V 3 bases and J 7 bases; bases outside gene matches: 15. The CDR3 contains 16 residues. CDR1 is DFQATT, CDR2 SNEGSKA, per germline (reference sequence). CDR3 sequence reads: CSASEGQVQPPQPQHF. In DNA, the CDR3 is TGCAGTGCTAGTGAAGGACAGGTACAACCGCCCCAGCCCCAGCATTTT.

Here the CDR3 DNA reads TGTGCCAGTATTGGGCGAGACCAAGAGACCCAGTACTTC. Translated: CASIGRDQETQYF. V usage is TRBV19 and J usage is TRBJ2-5; no definite D call. Germline V gives CDR1 LNHDA, CDR2 SQIVND (reference sequence). The CDR3 spans 13 residues. The V gene lost 7 bases and the J gene lost 0 bases, with 9 bases spanning the gap.

This clone showed up just once. The chain uses TRBV10-2 and TRBJ1-3; 7 nucleotides match TRBD1. In germline, CDR1 is WSHSY, CDR2 SAAADI. This CDR3 has 15 amino acids. With 8 bases clipped from V and 0 bases from J, the junction kept 7 bases outside the gene matches. The CDR3 DNA is TGCGCCAGCGCAATAACAGGGGACTCTGGAAACACCATATATTTT. Protein: CASAITGDSGNTIYF.

This chain uses TRBV28 with TRBJ1-2; D gene unclear. Germline CDR1 is MDHEN and CDR2 is SYDVKM. The germline V and J ends were trimmed by 5 bases and 2 bases, with 12 bases remaining between them. This CDR3 comprises 14 residues. As DNA, the CDR3 is TGTGCCAGCAGTCCCGGCGGAGTGAACTATGGCTACACCTTC. Protein sequence: CASSPGGVNYGYTF.

This chain links TRBV2 with TRBJ1-2; D may be TRBD1 (5 bases). Germline-derived CDR1 and CDR2 are SNHLY and FYNNEI. The CDR3 spans 15 residues. V lost 6 bases, J lost 0 bases, and 14 bases lay in between. The CDR3 DNA sequence: TGTGCCAGCAGCCAGACAGTCGCGTCTAACTATGGCTACACCTTC. Its protein product is CASSQTVASNYGYTF.

The chain joins TRBV19 to TRBJ1-2; 7 positions agree with TRBD1. Germline CDR1 is LNHDA and CDR2 is SQIVND (reference sequence). Losses at the gene ends were 10 bases for V and 7 bases for J; bases not matched to a gene: 9. CDR3 length: 12 amino acids. This CDR3 is CATRGQGVGYTF. CDR3 DNA: TGTGCCACGAGGGGGCAGGGGGTTGGCTACACCTTC.

The chain employs TRBV6-5 and TRBJ1-1; no definite D call. The CDR3 runs 15 residues. V shed 7 bases and J shed 0 bases, with 15 bases lying between them. The V gene's germline CDR1 is MNHEY and CDR2 SVGAGI. The CDR3 DNA reads as TGTGCCAGCATCCCCTTGGTCGGAGTGAACACTGAAGCTTTCTTT. It is translated as CASIPLVGVNTEAFF.

V gene TRBV14 combines with J gene TRBJ1-1; D might be TRBD1 (5 bases). Germline values: CDR1 SGHDN, CDR2 FVKESK. The CDR3 sequence is 13 residues long. V was clipped by 2 bases and J by 1 base, with 5 bases between them. In DNA form, the CDR3 reads TGTGCCAGCAGCCAAACAGGGAACACTGAAGCTTTCTTT. Translation: CASSQTGNTEAFF.

Only one count was recorded for this clone. The chain's CDR3 is CASSQRQGPLLETQYF. CDR3 sequence (DNA): TGCGCCAGCAGCCAACGACAGGGCCCCTTGCTAGAGACCCAGTACTTC. The genes are TRBV4-1 and TRBJ2-5, with TRBD1 matching over 7 bases. The CDR3 runs 16 residues. In germline, CDR1 is MGHRA, CDR2 YSYEKL. The trim removed 2 bases at V and 4 bases at J, leaving 10 bases unmatched.

This chain connects TRBV29-1 to TRBJ2-3, with 9 bases fitting TRBD2. The germline V gene encodes CDR1 SQVTM and CDR2 ANQGSEA. Trimming took 6 bases from V and 2 from J; bases not matched to a gene: 21. The CDR3 consists of 19 residues. DNA of the CDR3: TGCAGCGTGGGGGGGACGGGACACCCGGGACTAGCTGACACAGATACGCAGTATTTT. Encoded protein: CSVGGTGHPGLADTDTQYF.

The J gene is TRBJ1-5, the V gene TRBV6-1; TRBD1 agrees at 7 bases. After removal of 0 bases from V and 1 base from J, the junction contained 6 bases not matched to a gene. Germline lookup yields CDR1 MNHNS and CDR2 SASEGT. The CDR3 contains 17 residues. The CDR3 loop is CASSEALRGVSNQPQHF. Here the CDR3 DNA reads TGTGCCAGCAGTGAAGCGCTCAGGGGGGTGAGCAATCAGCCCCAGCATTTT.

The chain combines TRBV6-4 with TRBJ1-6; 7 nucleotides align to TRBD1. CDR1 and CDR2 (germline): MRHNA, SNTAGT. The V segment lost 6 bases and the J segment 9 bases; nucleotides outside the gene matches: 8. There are 14 residues in the CDR3. The CDR3 spells CASRSTGEGSPLHF. Here the CDR3 DNA reads TGTGCCAGCAGAAGTACAGGGGAAGGTTCACCCCTCCACTTT.

V and J are TRBV5-4 and TRBJ2-3, with 8 bases identical to TRBD2. The CDR3 has 16 residues. From germline, CDR1 is SGHNT and CDR2 YYREEE (reference sequence). V shed 0 bases and J 2 bases; nucleotides not matched to a gene: 5. The CDR3 here is CASSLGTGGDTDTQYF. CDR3 nucleotide sequence: TGTGCCAGCAGCTTGGGTACCGGGGGGGACACAGATACGCAGTATTTT.

This rearrangement joins TRBV7-8 to TRBJ2-6; possibly TRBD1 for D (6 bases). Germline CDR1 SGHVS, CDR2 FQNEAQ. CDR3 length: 17 residues. V lost 3 bases and J 4 bases, leaving 16 bases between the germline ends. CDR3 sequence: CASSLIQSGDGANVLTF. In DNA, the CDR3 is TGTGCCAGCAGCTTGATCCAGTCAGGGGACGGGGCCAACGTCCTGACTTTC.

The chain carries TRBV6-6 and TRBJ2-2; 13 nucleotides line up with TRBD2. Germline CDR1 MNHNY, CDR2 SVGAGI (reference sequence). Germline trimming cut 5 bases from V and 1 base from J; bases unmatched to any gene: 10. The CDR3 contains 19 residues. The CDR3 DNA sequence: TGTGCCAGCAGTCAGACAGGACTAGCGGGAGAGCTGAACACCGGGGAGCTGTTTTTT. This encodes CASSQTGLAGELNTGELFF.

This clone was counted only a few times. CDR3 in DNA: TGTGCCAGCAGCTTGCAGGGGTTAGGAAACACCATATATTTT. Amino acids: CASSLQGLGNTIYF. The chain links TRBV5-4 to TRBJ1-3; TRBD1 is a possible D gene (6 bases). Trimming shortened V by 1 base and J by 4 bases, and 9 bases separated the two germline ends. There are 14 residues in the CDR3. CDR1 and CDR2 (germline): SGHNT, YYREEE (reference sequence).

The chain combines TRBV7-2 with TRBJ1-2, with D possibly being TRBD1 (6 bases). CDR3 size: 14 residues. Germline V lookup: CDR1 SGHTA, CDR2 FQGNSA. V lost 7 bases, J lost 0 bases, and 12 bases lay in between. The CDR3 DNA reads TGTGCCAGCACGCAGGGGAGAGCTAACTATGGCTACACCTTC. This gives the protein CASTQGRANYGYTF.

The rearrangement uses TRBV2 and TRBJ1-1; D unclear. The germline V gene encodes CDR1 SNHLY and CDR2 FYNNEI. This CDR3 has 15 residues. V lost 2 bases, J lost 4 bases, and 14 bases lay in between. CDR3 sequence (DNA): TGTGCCAGCAGTGAACAGAGGGCGCGGAGCACTGAAGCTTTCTTT. Translated: CASSEQRARSTEAFF.

The table lists this clone with a count of one. The chain employs TRBV5-6 and TRBJ2-1; D unresolved. Trimming took 0 bases from V and 9 from J, leaving 4 bases between them. Germline assignment: CDR1 SGHDT and CDR2 YYEEEE. CDR3 length equals 11 residues. As DNA, the CDR3 is TGTGCCAGCAGCTTGGGGCCTGAGCAGTTCTTC. Translating gives CASSLGPEQFF.

V usage is TRBV5-4 and J usage is TRBJ1-6, with 8 bases matching TRBD1. This CDR3 comprises 15 residues. Germline V lookup: CDR1 SGHNT, CDR2 YYREEE (reference sequence). Trimming at V came to 4 bases and at J to 5 bases, leaving 5 bases not matched to a gene. The CDR3 loop is CASSKTGANNSPLHF. In nucleotides, the CDR3 is TGTGCCAGCAGCAAGACAGGGGCGAATAATTCACCCCTCCACTTT.

This rearrangement joins TRBV2 to TRBJ1-2, with 10 positions matching TRBD1. This CDR3 region has 13 residues. The J segment lost 8 bases and the V segment lost 8 bases, leaving 8 bases of the junction unmatched. Germline V CDR1 and CDR2: SNHLY, FYNNEI. For the CDR3, the DNA is TGTGCCAGCTGGAGACAGGGGGCTACGGGCTACACCTTC. This codes for CASWRQGATGYTF.

The V and J genes are TRBV5-4 and TRBJ2-1; 14 bases match TRBD2. Looked up from germline, CDR1 is SGHNT and CDR2 is YYREEE (reference sequence). The CDR3 covers 16 residues. V was pared by 3 bases and J by 6 bases, with 5 bases of the junction left unmatched. Written as DNA, the CDR3 is TGTGCCAGCAGCTCCGGACTAGCGGGGGGCGGCAATGAGCAGTTCTTC. As protein: CASSSGLAGGGNEQFF.

V is TRBV6-2 or TRBV6-3 and J is TRBJ1-5; 9 bases agree with TRBD1. The length of the CDR3 is 15 residues. Germline CDR1 and CDR2: MNHEY and SVGEGT. V dropped 3 bases and J dropped 5; count of bases not matched to a gene: 5. Here the CDR3 DNA reads TGTGCCAGCAGTTATTCCACAGGGGGCTATCAGCCCCAGCATTTT. Amino acids: CASSYSTGGYQPQHF.

The genes are TRBV13 and TRBJ2-2; D remains ambiguous. The CDR3 sequence is 13 residues long. The V end lost 6 bases, the J end lost 6 bases, and 11 bases lay between the germline ends. Germline values: CDR1 PRHDT, CDR2 FYEKMQ (reference sequence). CDR3: CASRLLAPGELFF. The CDR3 DNA sequence: TGTGCCAGCAGACTTCTCGCCCCCGGGGAGCTGTTTTTT.

The gene calls are TRBV5-1 and TRBJ2-2; D is perhaps TRBD1 (5 bases). V gave up 8 bases and J gave up 1 base, with 9 bases separating them. CDR3 length equals 13 residues. The germline V gene encodes CDR1 SGHRS and CDR2 YFSETQ. DNA of the CDR3: TGCGCCAGTTCCAGGGTGAACACCGGGGAGCTGTTTTTT. Residues: CASSRVNTGELFF.